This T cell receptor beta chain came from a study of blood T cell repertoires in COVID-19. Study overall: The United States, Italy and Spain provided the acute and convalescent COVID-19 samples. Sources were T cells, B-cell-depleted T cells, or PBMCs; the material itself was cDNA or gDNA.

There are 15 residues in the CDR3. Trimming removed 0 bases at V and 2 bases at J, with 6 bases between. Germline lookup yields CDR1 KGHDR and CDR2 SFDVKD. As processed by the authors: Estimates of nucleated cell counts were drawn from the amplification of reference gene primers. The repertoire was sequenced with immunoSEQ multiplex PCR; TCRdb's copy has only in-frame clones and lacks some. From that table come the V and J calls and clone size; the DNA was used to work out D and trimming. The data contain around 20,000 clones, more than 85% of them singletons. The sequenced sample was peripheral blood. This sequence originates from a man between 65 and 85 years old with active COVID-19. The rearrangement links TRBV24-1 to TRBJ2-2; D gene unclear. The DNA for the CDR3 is TGTGCCACCAGTGATTTGGCGGATAACACCGGGGAGCTGTTTTTT. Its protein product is CATSDLADNTGELFF.